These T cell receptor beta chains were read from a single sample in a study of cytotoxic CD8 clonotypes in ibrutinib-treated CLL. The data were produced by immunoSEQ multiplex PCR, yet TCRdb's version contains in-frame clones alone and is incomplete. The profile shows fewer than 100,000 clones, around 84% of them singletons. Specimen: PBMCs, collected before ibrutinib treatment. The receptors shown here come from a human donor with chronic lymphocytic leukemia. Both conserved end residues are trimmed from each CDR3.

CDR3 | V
SVEVNYGYT | TRBV29-1
ASSTPGSSNQPQH | TRBV19
ASSLSGGDGYT | TRBV5-1
ASSLELWGHGANVLT | TRBV7-3
ASSIAGTSGNEQY | TRBV19
ASSVGPGTGNTIY | TRBV9
ASSVQGAHGYT | TRBV9
ASRTSGVYQPQH | TRBV27
ASSYSAGSYEQY | TRBV6-5
ASSSPGTGASGELF | TRBV7-3
ASSFNTGELF | TRBV27
ASSQLGTGAPSFYNEQF | TRBV7-2
ASSLAGANTEAF | TRBV5-5
ASRNLGIINEQF | TRBV6-5
ASGETGGETDTQY | TRBV28
ASSLFFGGRAYNEQF | TRBV27
ASSLGPLTGQF | TRBV27
ASSVVRQSEAF | TRBV9
ASSLGLAGGDNEQF | TRBV7-2
ASSLAGNYEQY | TRBV5-1
ASSPQETQY | TRBV7-7
ASSLLPSGRWGELF | TRBV7-2
ASSLGDPFGYT | TRBV11-1
ASSLENTEAF | TRBV6-1